What follows describes a single TCR beta chain. Its antigen is not identified. This record comes from a study of vaccination and CD4 T cells after COVID-19. Study results and caveats: Only after vaccination were a median approximately 85% of convalescents' reactive clones seen.

Treatment denoted: approximately 9-day PBMC culture with coronavirus spike peptide pools or control peptides (ViraFEST assay). The positive PCR dates, which preceded the US Alpha, Beta and Delta variants, fell between March and December 2020. The Oncomine TCR Beta short-read assay was what sequenced the DNA obtained from cultured CD4+ T cells. Genomic DNA extraction was carried out from cultured CD4+ T cells. TCRdb re-called the PCR reads through MiXCR, storing one row per CDR3 protein. There are some 10,000 distinct CDR3 sequences in the sample; around 62% occur only once, and 25% to 30% lies in the top ten. The CDR3 has 16 amino acids. The germline gives CDR1 SGHTA, CDR2 FQGNSA. Trimming shortened V by 3 bases and J by 0 bases, and 14 bases separated the two germline ends.

The chain is built from TRBV7-2 and TRBJ1-1; the D gene is possibly TRBD1 (6 bases). This clonotype was obtained from a human donor who had recovered from COVID-19. The specimen sequenced was CD4+ T cells from blood, cultured in vitro. The chain's CDR3 is CASSFRGSPMNTEAFF. DNA for the CDR3: TGTGCCAGCAGCTTCAGGGGCTCCCCCATGAACACTGAAGCTTTCTTT.